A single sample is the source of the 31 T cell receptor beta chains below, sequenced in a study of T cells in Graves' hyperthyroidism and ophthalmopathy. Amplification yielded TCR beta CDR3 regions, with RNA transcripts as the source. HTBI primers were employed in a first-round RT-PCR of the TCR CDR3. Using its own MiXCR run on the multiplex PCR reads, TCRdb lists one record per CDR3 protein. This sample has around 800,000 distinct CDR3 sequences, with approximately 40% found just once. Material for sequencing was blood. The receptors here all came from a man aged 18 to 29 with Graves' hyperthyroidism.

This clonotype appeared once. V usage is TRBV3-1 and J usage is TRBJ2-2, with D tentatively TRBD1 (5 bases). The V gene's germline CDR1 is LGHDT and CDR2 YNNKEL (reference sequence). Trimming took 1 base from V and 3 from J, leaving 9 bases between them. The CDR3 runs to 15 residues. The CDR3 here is CASSQVLRDTGELFF. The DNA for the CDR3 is TGTGCCAGCAGCCAAGTGCTCAGGGACACCGGGGAGCTGTTTTTT.

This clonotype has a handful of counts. DNA of the CDR3: TGCGCCAGCAGCCCCGACAGTTTTCACCCCCTCCACTTT. Encoded protein: CASSPDSFHPLHF. V gene TRBV5-1 combines with J gene TRBJ1-6; TRBD1 might be the D (5 bases). The CDR3 is made up of 13 amino acids. CDR1 is SGHRS, CDR2 YFSETQ, per germline. Between the trimmed V and J ends, which lost 4 bases and 13 bases, there was a span of 15 bases. The variable domain in full, with the rest retrieved from reference TRBV5-1 and TRBJ1-6, is KAGVTQTPRYLIKTRGQQVTLSCSPISGHRSVSWYQQTPGQGLQFLFEYFSETQRNKGNFPGRFSGRQFSNSRSEMNVSTLELGDSALYLCASSPDSFHPLHFGNGTRLTVT.

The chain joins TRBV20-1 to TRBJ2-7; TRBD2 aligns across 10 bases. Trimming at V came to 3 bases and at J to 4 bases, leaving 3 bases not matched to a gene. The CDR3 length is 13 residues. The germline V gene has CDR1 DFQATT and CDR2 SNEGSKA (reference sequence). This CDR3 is CSASPLAGYEQYF. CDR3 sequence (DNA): TGCAGTGCTAGCCCACTAGCGGGGTACGAGCAGTACTTC.

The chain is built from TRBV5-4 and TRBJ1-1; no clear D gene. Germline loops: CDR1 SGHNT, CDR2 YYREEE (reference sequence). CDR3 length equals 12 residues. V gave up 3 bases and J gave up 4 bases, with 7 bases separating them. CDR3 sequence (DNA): TGTGCCAGCAGCTGGGATAGCACTGAAGCTTTCTTT. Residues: CASSWDSTEAFF.

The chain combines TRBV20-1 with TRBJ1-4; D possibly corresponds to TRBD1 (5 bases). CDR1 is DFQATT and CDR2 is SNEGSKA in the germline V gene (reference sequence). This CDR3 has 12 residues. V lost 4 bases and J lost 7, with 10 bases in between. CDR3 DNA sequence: TGCAGTGCTACCCGGGACGCTGAAAAACTGTTTTTT. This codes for CSATRDAEKLFF.

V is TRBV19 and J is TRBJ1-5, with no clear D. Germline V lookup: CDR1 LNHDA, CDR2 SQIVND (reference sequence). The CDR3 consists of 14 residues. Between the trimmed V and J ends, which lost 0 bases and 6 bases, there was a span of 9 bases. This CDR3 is CASSIDFRAQPQHF. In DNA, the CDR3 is TGTGCCAGTAGTATAGATTTTCGGGCTCAGCCCCAGCATTTT.

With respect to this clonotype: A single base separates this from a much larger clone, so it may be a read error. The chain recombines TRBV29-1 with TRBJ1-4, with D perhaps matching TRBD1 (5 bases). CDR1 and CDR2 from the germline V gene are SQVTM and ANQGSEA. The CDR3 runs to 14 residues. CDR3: CSVALGATNGKLFF. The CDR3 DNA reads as TGCAGCGTTGCCCTAGGGGCAACTAATGGAAAACTGTTTTTT.

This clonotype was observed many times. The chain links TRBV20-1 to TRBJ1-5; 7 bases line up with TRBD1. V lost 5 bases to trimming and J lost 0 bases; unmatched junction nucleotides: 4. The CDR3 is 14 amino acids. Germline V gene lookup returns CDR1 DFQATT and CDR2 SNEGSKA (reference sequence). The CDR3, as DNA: TGCAGTGCTGAAACAGGGGATAGCAATCAGCCCCAGCATTTT. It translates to CSAETGDSNQPQHF.

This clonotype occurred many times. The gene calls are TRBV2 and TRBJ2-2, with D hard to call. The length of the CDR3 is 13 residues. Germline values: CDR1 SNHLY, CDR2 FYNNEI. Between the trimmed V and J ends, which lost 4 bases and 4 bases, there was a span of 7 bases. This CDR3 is CASSVWVTGELFF. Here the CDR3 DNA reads TGTGCCAGCAGTGTCTGGGTCACCGGGGAGCTGTTTTTT.

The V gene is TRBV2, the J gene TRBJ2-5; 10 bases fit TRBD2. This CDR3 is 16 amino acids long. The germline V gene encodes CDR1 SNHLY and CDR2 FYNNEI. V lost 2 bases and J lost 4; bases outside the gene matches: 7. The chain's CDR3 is CASSEILAGATETQYF. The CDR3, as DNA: TGTGCCAGCAGTGAAATCCTAGCGGGAGCAACAGAGACCCAGTACTTC.

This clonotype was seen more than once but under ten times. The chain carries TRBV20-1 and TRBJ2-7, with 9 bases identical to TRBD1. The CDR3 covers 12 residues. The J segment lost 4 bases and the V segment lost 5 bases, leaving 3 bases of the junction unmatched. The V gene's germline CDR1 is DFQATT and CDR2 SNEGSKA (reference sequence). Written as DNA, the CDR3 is TGCAGTGCTGGGGACAGGGTATACGAGCAGTACTTC. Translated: CSAGDRVYEQYF.

This CDR3 reads CASIPSELPNYGYTF. The CDR3 DNA reads as TGTGCCAGTATACCGTCGGAGCTTCCTAACTATGGCTACACCTTC. The chain combines TRBV19 with TRBJ1-2; D remains unclear. This CDR3 has 15 residues. With 7 bases removed from V and 0 bases from J, the gap between germline ends came to 15 bases. Germline CDR1 is LNHDA and CDR2 is SQIVND (reference sequence).

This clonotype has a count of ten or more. The CDR3 is CATQTGDQPQHF. CDR3 DNA sequence: TGTGCCACCCAGACAGGGGATCAGCCCCAGCATTTT. This chain links TRBV10-3 with TRBJ1-5, with 8 bases that match TRBD1. Germline lookup yields CDR1 ENHRY and CDR2 SYGVKD. This CDR3 is 12 amino acids long. Losses at the gene ends were 10 bases for V and 5 bases for J; bases not matched to a gene: 4.

CDR3 coding DNA: TGCAGTGCCCCCACCCAGGAGACCTATGGCTACACCTTC. Translating it yields CSAPTQETYGYTF. This sequence joins TRBV20-1 and TRBJ1-2; no firm D call. Germline V gene data show CDR1 as DFQATT and CDR2 as SNEGSKA (reference sequence). This CDR3 is built from 13 residues. V was shortened by 6 bases and J by 4 bases, with 15 bases between the two germline ends.

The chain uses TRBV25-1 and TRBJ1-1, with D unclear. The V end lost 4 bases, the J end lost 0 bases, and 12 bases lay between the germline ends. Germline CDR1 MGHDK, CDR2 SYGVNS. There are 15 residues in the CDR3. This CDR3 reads CASSASTDLNTEAFF. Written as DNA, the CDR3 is TGTGCCAGCAGTGCGTCAACCGATCTGAACACTGAAGCTTTCTTT. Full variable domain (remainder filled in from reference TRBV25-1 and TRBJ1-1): EADIYQTPRYLVIGTGKKITLECSQTMGHDKMYWYQQDPGMELHLIHYSYGVNSTEKGDLSSESTVSRIRTEHFPLTLESARPSHTSQYLCASSASTDLNTEAFFGQGTRLTVV.

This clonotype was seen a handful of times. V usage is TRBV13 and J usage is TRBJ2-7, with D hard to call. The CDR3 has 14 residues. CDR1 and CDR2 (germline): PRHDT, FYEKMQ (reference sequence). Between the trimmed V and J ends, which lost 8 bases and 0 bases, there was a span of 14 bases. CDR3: CASGFSLNSYEQYF. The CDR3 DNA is TGTGCCAGCGGTTTCTCCCTGAACTCCTACGAGCAGTACTTC.

CDR3 protein: CASKAGTGREQYF. The CDR3 region has the DNA TGCGCCAGCAAAGCAGGGACAGGGAGGGAGCAGTACTTC. The rearrangement links TRBV5-1 to TRBJ2-7; 9 bases agree with TRBD1. CDR1 is SGHRS and CDR2 is YFSETQ in the germline V gene. The CDR3 is 13 amino acids. With 6 bases clipped from V and 7 bases from J, the junction kept 8 bases outside the gene matches.

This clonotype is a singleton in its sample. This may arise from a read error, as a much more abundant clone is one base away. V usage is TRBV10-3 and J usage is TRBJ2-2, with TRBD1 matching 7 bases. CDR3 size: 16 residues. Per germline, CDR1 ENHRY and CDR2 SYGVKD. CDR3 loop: CAIRRKEGANSGELFF. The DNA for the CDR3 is TGTGCCATCAGGCGGAAAGAGGGGGCGAACAGCGGGGAGCTGTTTTTT.

The chain's CDR3 is CASSPTFDRGETQYF. CDR3 DNA: TGTGCCAGCTCACCCACCTTCGACAGGGGAGAGACCCAGTACTTC. The chain couples TRBV9 to TRBJ2-5; 8 bases line up with TRBD1. Germline-derived CDR1 and CDR2 are SGDLS and YYNGEE. Germline trimming cut 7 bases from V and 4 bases from J; bases unmatched to any gene: 12. The CDR3 is 15 residues long.

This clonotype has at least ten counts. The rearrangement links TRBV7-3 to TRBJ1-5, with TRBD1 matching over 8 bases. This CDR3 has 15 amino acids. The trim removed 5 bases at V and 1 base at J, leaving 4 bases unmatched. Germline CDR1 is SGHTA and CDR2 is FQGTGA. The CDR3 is CASSTGQASNQPQHF. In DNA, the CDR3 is TGTGCCAGCAGCACGGGACAGGCGAGCAATCAGCCCCAGCATTTT.

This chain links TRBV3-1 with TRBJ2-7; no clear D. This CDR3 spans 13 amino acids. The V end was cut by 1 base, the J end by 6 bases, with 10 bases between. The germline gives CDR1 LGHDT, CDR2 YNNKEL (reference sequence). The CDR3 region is CASSQVTASEQYF. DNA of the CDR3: TGTGCCAGCAGCCAAGTAACAGCCTCCGAGCAGTACTTC.

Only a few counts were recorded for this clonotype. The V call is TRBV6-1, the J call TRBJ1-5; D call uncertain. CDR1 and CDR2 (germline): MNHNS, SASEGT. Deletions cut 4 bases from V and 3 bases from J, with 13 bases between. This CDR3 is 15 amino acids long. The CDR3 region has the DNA TGTGCCAGCAGTGTGGAACCGCCGCCCAATCAGCCCCAGCATTTT. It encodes CASSVEPPPNQPQHF.

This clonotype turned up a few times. The CDR3 coding sequence is TGTGCCAGCAGCTTGACGCTTTTGACGGATAGCAATCAGCCCCAGCATTTT. It encodes CASSLTLLTDSNQPQHF. The J gene is TRBJ1-5, the V gene TRBV7-2; D is unclear. Germline V gene sequence: CDR1 SGHTA, CDR2 FQGNSA. This CDR3 has 17 residues. The germline V and J ends were trimmed by 3 bases and 0 bases, with 15 bases remaining between them.

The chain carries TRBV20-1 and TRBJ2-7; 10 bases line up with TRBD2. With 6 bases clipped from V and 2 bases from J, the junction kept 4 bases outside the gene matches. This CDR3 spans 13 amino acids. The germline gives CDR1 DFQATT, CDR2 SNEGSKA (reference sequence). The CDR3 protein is CSALAGDTYEQYF. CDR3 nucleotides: TGCAGTGCCCTAGCGGGAGACACCTACGAGCAGTACTTC.

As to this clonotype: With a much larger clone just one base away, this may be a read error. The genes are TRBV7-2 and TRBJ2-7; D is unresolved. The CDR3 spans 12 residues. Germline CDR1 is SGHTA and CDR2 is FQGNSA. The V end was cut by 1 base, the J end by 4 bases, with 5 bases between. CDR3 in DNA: TGTACCAGCAGCTTAGAACAGTACGAGCAGTACTTC. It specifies CTSSLEQYEQYF.

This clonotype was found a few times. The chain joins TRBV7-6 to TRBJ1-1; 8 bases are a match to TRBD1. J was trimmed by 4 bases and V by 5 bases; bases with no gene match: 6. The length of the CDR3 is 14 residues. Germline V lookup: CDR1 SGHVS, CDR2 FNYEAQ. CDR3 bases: TGTGCCAGCAGCCCAGGGGGCCCAGGCACTGAAGCTTTCTTT. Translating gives CASSPGGPGTEAFF.

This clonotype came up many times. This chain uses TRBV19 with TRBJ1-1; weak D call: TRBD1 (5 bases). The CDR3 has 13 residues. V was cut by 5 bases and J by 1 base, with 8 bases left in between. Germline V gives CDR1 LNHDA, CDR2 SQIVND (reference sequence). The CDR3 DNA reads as TGTGCCAGTAGTCGCAGGGAGAACACTGAAGCTTTCTTT. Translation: CASSRRENTEAFF.

CDR3 coding DNA: TGTGCCCCATTGACAGCCAGGAACACTGAAGCTTTCTTT. Protein product: CAPLTARNTEAFF. The chain uses TRBV15 and TRBJ1-1, with D perhaps matching TRBD1 (5 bases). From germline, CDR1 is LNHNV and CDR2 YYDKDF (reference sequence). The CDR3 has 13 residues. With 11 bases removed from V and 1 base from J, the gap between germline ends came to 14 bases. The full variable domain, rest sourced from reference TRBV15 and TRBJ1-1, is DAMVIQNPRYQVTQFGKPVTLSCSQTLNHNVMYWYQQKSSQAPKLLFHYYDKDFNNEADTPDNFQSRRPNTSFCFLDIRSPGLGDTAMYLCAPLTARNTEAFFGQGTRLTVV.

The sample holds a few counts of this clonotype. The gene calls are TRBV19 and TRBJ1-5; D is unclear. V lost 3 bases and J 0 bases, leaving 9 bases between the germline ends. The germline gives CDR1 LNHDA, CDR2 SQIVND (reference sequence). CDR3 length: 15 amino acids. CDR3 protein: CASSMSGISNQPQHF. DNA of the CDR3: TGTGCCAGTAGTATGTCGGGAATTAGCAATCAGCCCCAGCATTTT.

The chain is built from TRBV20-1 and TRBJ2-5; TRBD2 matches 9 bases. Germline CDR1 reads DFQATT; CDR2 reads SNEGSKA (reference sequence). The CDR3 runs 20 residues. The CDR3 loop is CSAPRDFDSGRPTGGETQYF. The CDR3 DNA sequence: TGCAGCGCACCTAGGGATTTCGATAGCGGGAGACCCACAGGTGGAGAGACCCAGTACTTC.

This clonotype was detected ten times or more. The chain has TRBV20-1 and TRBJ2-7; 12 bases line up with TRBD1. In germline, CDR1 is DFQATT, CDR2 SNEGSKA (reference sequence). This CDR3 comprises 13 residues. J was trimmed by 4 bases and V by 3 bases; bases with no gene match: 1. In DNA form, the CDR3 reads TGCAGTGCTAGGGGACAGGGGGCTTACGAGCAGTACTTC. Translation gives CSARGQGAYEQYF.